The 9 T cell receptor beta chains below come from one sample, sequenced in a study of blood T cell repertoires in COVID-19. The repertoire was sequenced with immunoSEQ multiplex PCR; TCRdb's copy has only in-frame clones and lacks some. The data contain roughly 240,000 clones, about 83% of them singletons. Sample: PBMCs or T cells enriched from blood (not recorded which). The receptor source for this set is a woman aged 40 to 55 who had been exposed to COVID-19.

This chain connects TRBV18 to TRBJ2-3; the match to TRBD2 covers 10 bases. This CDR3 is 18 amino acids long. CDR1 and CDR2 from the germline V gene are KGHSH and LQKENI. V lost 0 bases to trimming and J lost 5 bases; unmatched junction nucleotides: 11. CDR3 loop: CASSPPSLAGELGDTQYF. The CDR3 DNA sequence: TGTGCCAGCTCACCACCGTCTCTAGCGGGGGAACTGGGAGATACGCAGTATTTT.

CDR3 region: CASSLLAGGRPDTQYF. DNA for the CDR3: TGTGCCAGCAGCTTATTGGCGGGGGGGCGGCCAGATACGCAGTATTTT. This rearrangement joins TRBV7-2 to TRBJ2-3, with 9 bases aligning to TRBD2. The germline V gene has CDR1 SGHTA and CDR2 FQGNSA. This CDR3 region has 16 residues. J was trimmed by 4 bases and V by 2 bases; bases with no gene match: 7.

CDR3 sequence reads: CASSPSFSEQFF. CDR3 coding DNA: TGTGCCAGCAGCCCCTCCTTTTCTGAGCAGTTCTTC. V and J are TRBV7-2 and TRBJ2-1; D is unclear. V lost 5 bases and J lost 9, with 11 bases in between. Germline V lookup: CDR1 SGHTA, CDR2 FQGNSA. The CDR3 consists of 12 residues.

The chain is built from TRBV5-5 and TRBJ1-2; possible D gene TRBD1, 5 bases. V dropped 4 bases and J dropped 4 bases, with 20 bases sitting between them. The CDR3 totals 16 residues. CDR1 and CDR2 from the germline V gene are SGHKS and YYEKEE (reference sequence). CDR3: CASSPTTERGGYGYTF. The DNA of the CDR3 is TGTGCCAGCAGCCCGACAACGGAAAGGGGCGGCTATGGCTACACCTTC. The full variable domain, its missing parts supplied by reference TRBV5-5 and TRBJ1-2, is DAGVTQSPTHLIKTRGQQVTLRCSPISGHKSVSWYQQVLGQGPQFIFQYYEKEERGRGNFPDRFSARQFPNYSSELNVNALLLGDSALYLCASSPTTERGGYGYTFGSGTRLTVV.

CDR3 sequence: CASSPSGREGDTQYF. The CDR3 DNA reads as TGTGCCAGCAGCCCCTCCGGCAGGGAGGGTGATACGCAGTATTTT. The chain carries TRBV7-9 and TRBJ2-3, with 7 bases lining up with TRBD2. The CDR3 runs to 15 residues. The J segment lost 6 bases and the V segment lost 5 bases, leaving 11 bases of the junction unmatched. Germline V gene lookup returns CDR1 SEHNR and CDR2 FQNEAQ (reference sequence).

V is TRBV7-9 and J is TRBJ2-3; 9 bases line up with TRBD2. CDR1 SEHNR and CDR2 FQNEAQ come from the germline V gene (reference sequence). Losses at the gene ends were 5 bases for V and 14 bases for J; bases not matched to a gene: 11. The CDR3 has 13 amino acids. The CDR3, as DNA: TGTGCCAGCAGCACATGGTCGCTAGCGGGGATGTATTTT. Amino acids: CASSTWSLAGMYF.

This clone has just a few counts. The chain carries TRBV6-5 and TRBJ1-4; TRBD1 aligns across 11 bases. In germline, CDR1 is MNHEY, CDR2 SVGAGI. The CDR3 has 14 amino acids. Trimming cost V 6 bases and J 7 bases; bases outside gene matches: 4. The chain's CDR3 is CASRWDRGVEKLFF. CDR3 bases: TGTGCCAGCAGATGGGACAGGGGGGTTGAAAAACTGTTTTTT.

The genes are TRBV6-5 and TRBJ1-2; TRBD1 is a possible D gene (6 bases). Germline CDR1 reads MNHEY; CDR2 reads SVGAGI. The CDR3 runs 13 residues. The ends were cut back, 6 bases at V and 4 bases at J, with 12 bases in the middle. The CDR3 sequence is CASSTDRFYGYTF. Here the CDR3 DNA reads TGTGCCAGCAGCACTGACAGGTTCTATGGCTACACCTTC.

This chain links TRBV5-6 with TRBJ1-1; D remains unclear. The CDR3 consists of 14 residues. Germline V gene lookup returns CDR1 SGHDT and CDR2 YYEEEE. The V and J ends lost 2 bases and 2 bases respectively, with 10 bases between them. Written as DNA, the CDR3 is TGTGCCAGCAGCTTTTTATCAGGAAACACTGAAGCTTTCTTT. It is translated as CASSFLSGNTEAFF.